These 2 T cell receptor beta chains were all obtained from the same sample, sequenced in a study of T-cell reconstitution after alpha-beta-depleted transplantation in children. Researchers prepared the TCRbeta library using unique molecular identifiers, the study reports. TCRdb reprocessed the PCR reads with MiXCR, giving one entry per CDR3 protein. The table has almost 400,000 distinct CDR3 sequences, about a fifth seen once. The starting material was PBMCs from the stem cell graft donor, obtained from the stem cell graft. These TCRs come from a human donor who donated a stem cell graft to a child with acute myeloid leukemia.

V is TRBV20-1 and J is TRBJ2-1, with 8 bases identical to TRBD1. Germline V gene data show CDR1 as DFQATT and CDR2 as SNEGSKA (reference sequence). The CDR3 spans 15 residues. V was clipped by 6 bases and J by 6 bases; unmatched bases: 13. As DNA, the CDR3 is TGCAGTGCCCATTACAGGGGGTTACCCATCAATGAGCAGTTCTTC. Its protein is CSAHYRGLPINEQFF.

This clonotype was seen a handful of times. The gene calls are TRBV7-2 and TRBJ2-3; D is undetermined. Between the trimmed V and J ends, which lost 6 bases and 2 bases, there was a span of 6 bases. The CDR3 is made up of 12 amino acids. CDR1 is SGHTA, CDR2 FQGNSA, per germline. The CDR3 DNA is TGTGCCAGCAGGGATGACACAGATACGCAGTATTTT. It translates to CASRDDTDTQYF.